This T cell receptor (beta chain) is from a study of T cell repertoires in cytomegalovirus infection. Study in general: Matching HLA type and CMV infection were both indicated by public TCR beta signatures.

MiXCR, applied by TCRdb to the reads, yields one record per CDR3 protein. The sample shows 300,000 or so distinct CDR3 sequences, about 25% of them seen only once. As to this clonotype: What it binds is unknown.

After removal of 0 bases from V and 3 bases from J, the junction contained 3 bases not matched to a gene. CDR3 size: 15 residues. The V gene's germline CDR1 is MNHNS and CDR2 SASEGT. The sample here was cultured PBMCs, taken from culture after CMV antigen stimulation. The J gene is TRBJ1-2, the V gene TRBV6-1, with 8 bases aligning to TRBD1. The clonotype comes from a human donor in good health (CMV status not recorded). Some clones in this sample may be carry-over from other donors' samples. The CDR3 bases are TGTGCCAGCAGTGAAGCAGGGACAGGCGACTATGGCTACACCTTC. Residues: CASSEAGTGDYGYTF.